This T cell receptor (beta chain) was obtained from a study of blood T cell repertoires in COVID-19. In the study overall: Sites across the United States, Italy and Spain contributed samples from acute and convalescent COVID-19. PBMCs, B-cell-depleted T cells, or T cells were the source of the cDNA or gDNA that made up the material.

Trimming cost V 6 bases and J 7 bases, with 6 bases left between them. Germline loops: CDR1 MDHEN, CDR2 SYDVKM. This CDR3 has 11 amino acids. In the study's own analysis: Researchers report that nucleated cell counts were estimated from reference gene primer amplification. The protocol was immunoSEQ multiplex PCR, while the TCRdb copy is restricted to in-frame clones and leaves out a portion. The V and J calls and clone size are taken from that table; D and trimming were inferred from the DNA. Of 200,000 or so clones listed, 70% to 90% were seen once; the top ten hold 2.1%. The sample comprised peripheral blood. The receptor's source is a man aged 65 to 85 with active or convalescent COVID-19. The chain recombines TRBV28 with TRBJ1-4; a weak D match, TRBD1 (5 bases). CDR3 residues: CASRGLEKLFF. The CDR3 region has the DNA TGTGCCAGCAGGGGGCTTGAAAAACTGTTTTTT.